Following are 6 T cell receptor beta chains from one sample sequenced in a study of read filtering for tumor transcriptome and immune sequencing. This library used approximately 370 ng RNA and molecular barcoded adaptors spanning alpha/delta and beta/gamma chains. TCRdb processed the reads anew with MiXCR; each CDR3 protein has one entry. The sample contains 60,000 or so distinct CDR3 sequences, 15% to 20% of which appear only once. The sample taken for sequencing was a population of CD138-negative cells sorted from bone marrow. The source of these receptors is a donor over 35 with multiple myeloma.

This clonotype came up many times. This chain connects TRBV27 to TRBJ2-3, with TRBD1 identical over 8 bases. Germline-derived CDR1 and CDR2 are MNHEY and SMNVEV (reference sequence). The CDR3 is 17 amino acids. Losses at the gene ends were 6 bases for V and 6 bases for J; bases not matched to a gene: 17. The CDR3 region is CASSPRTGCFLEDTQYF. CDR3 DNA sequence: TGTGCCAGCAGCCCCCGGACAGGGTGCTTCCTGGAGGATACGCAGTATTTT.

This clonotype was seen at least ten times. This chain connects TRBV10-3 to TRBJ2-5; D is possibly TRBD1 (6 bases). The CDR3 is made up of 15 amino acids. Trimming left V 5 bases short and J 4 bases short, with 17 bases between. CDR1 is ENHRY, CDR2 SYGVKD, per germline. CDR3 protein: CAISPQGFVRETQYF. The CDR3 DNA sequence: TGTGCCATCAGTCCCCAGGGGTTCGTCAGAGAGACCCAGTACTTC.

There are many counts of this clonotype. The rearrangement joins TRBV7-9 to TRBJ2-3, with 10 bases matching TRBD2. The CDR3 sequence is 16 residues long. V dropped 5 bases and J dropped 2; count of bases not matched to a gene: 7. Per the germline V gene, CDR1 is SEHNR and CDR2 is FQNEAQ (reference sequence). The CDR3 region has the DNA TGTGCCAGCAGCACGAGGACTAGCGGCCTCACAGATACGCAGTATTTT. Its protein is CASSTRTSGLTDTQYF.

A note on this clonotype: This clone may be a read error of a much larger clone one base away. The final CDR3 position lacks the conserved phenylalanine or tryptophan, pointing to a likely read error. This sequence joins TRBV28 and TRBJ2-7, with unresolved D. Germline V lookup: CDR1 MDHEN, CDR2 SYDVKM. Trimming pared 6 bases from V and 1 base from J, leaving 4 bases between. The CDR3 runs to 11 residues. CDR3 nucleotides: TGTGCCAGCAGCGGGTCCTACGAGCAGTACCTC. Residues: CASSGSYEQYL.

This clonotype was detected ten times or more. This sequence joins TRBV20-1 and TRBJ2-1; no clear D. CDR1 is DFQATT and CDR2 is SNEGSKA in the germline V gene (reference sequence). V was trimmed by 6 bases and J by 4 bases, leaving 16 bases between them. This CDR3 contains 14 residues. Here the CDR3 reads CSALTRDWYNEQFF. The CDR3 region has the DNA TGCAGTGCCCTAACCCGTGACTGGTACAATGAGCAGTTCTTC.

This clonotype was seen a handful of times. The chain links TRBV20-1 to TRBJ2-1; no firm D call. Trimming stripped 3 bases from V and 3 bases from J, with 12 bases between. Germline V gives CDR1 DFQATT, CDR2 SNEGSKA (reference sequence). This CDR3 spans 14 amino acids. CDR3 amino acids: CSARSLGIYNEQFF. CDR3 DNA sequence: TGCAGTGCTAGGTCATTGGGGATCTACAATGAGCAGTTCTTC.